The rows below give T cell receptor beta chains drawn from one sample of a study of beta chain features in type 1 diabetes. This table comes from immunoSEQ multiplex PCR, and its TCRdb copy is limited to in-frame clones, with some not included. The data show more than 100,000 clones, under 30% seen once. Material for sequencing was central memory CD4+ T cells from blood. The receptors stem from a woman between 18 and 29 years old with type 1 diabetes. CDR3s include the opening cysteine and the closing phenylalanine or tryptophan. The order of the fields is D gene, clone size, J gene, V gene, CDR3 DNA, CDR3 protein. A D gene is named only where the DNA matches it firmly. Clone size, where shown, is once, few, many, or a class for clones that have expanded.

. | . | TRBJ2-1 | TRBV4-1 | TGCGCCAGCAGCCAAGACCGAGCGGGCTCCTACAATGAGCAGTTCTTC | CASSQDRAGSYNEQFF
. | . | TRBJ1-4 | TRBV7-8 | TGTGCCAGCAGCCCTACCCGATCGGAAAAACTGTTTTTT | CASSPTRSEKLFF
TRBD2 | . | TRBJ2-1 | TRBV7-2 | TGTGCCACCGGTAGCGGGAATGGGGTCAATGAGCAGTTCTTC | CATGSGNGVNEQFF
. | . | TRBJ1-2 | TRBV19 | TGTGCCAGTACAGACGGAGACTATGGCTACACCTTC | CASTDGDYGYTF
TRBD1 | few | TRBJ1-4 | TRBV2 | TGTGCCAGCAGTCCCGGGACAGGGGCTAATGAAAAACTGTTTTTT | CASSPGTGANEKLFF
TRBD2 | few | TRBJ2-2 | TRBV5-4 | TGTGCCAGCAGCGCAACGGGGGGGGCCCATACCGGGGAGCTGTTTTTT | CASSATGGAHTGELFF
. | few | TRBJ2-4 | TRBV5-4 | TGTGCCAGCAGCAACAGGAAAAACATTCAGTACTTC | CASSNRKNIQYF
. | . | TRBJ2-3 | TRBV7-3 | TGTGCCAGCAGCCCAGGAAGGGGTGATACGCAGTATTTT | CASSPGRGDTQYF
. | . | TRBJ2-3 | TRBV7-9 | TGTGCCAGCAGCTTGACTAGGGATGGCACAGATACGCAGTATTTT | CASSLTRDGTDTQYF
. | . | TRBJ1-2 | TRBV18 | TGTGCCAGCTCACCTGGCTTCGGGGACTATGGCTACACCTTC | CASSPGFGDYGYTF
TRBD1 | . | TRBJ1-2 | TRBV28 | TGTGCCAGCAGAGGGACAGGGGGCAAATCTGGCTATGGCTACACCTTC | CASRGTGGKSGYGYTF
TRBD2 | . | TRBJ2-2 | TRBV4-3 | TGCGCCAGCAGCCTTAGCGGGAGTGGGTCCGGGGAGCTGTTTTTT | CASSLSGSGSGELFF